This TCR beta chain was observed in a study of tumor-infiltrating lymphocytes in primary liver carcinoma. Constant-region priming of about 500 ng total RNA yielded TCR beta cDNA. Researchers made the TCR beta libraries by running three nested multiplex PCR rounds with slightly modified ARM-PCR. PCR rounds one and two used TRBV1-TRBV30 forward primers with a C-beta reverse primer for about 11 cycles each. MiXCR, run by TCRdb on the multiplex PCR reads, gives a single entry per CDR3 protein. The sample carries 65,000 to 90,000 distinct CDR3 sequences, more than 65% recorded once. Unsorted bulk tissue of about 20-30 mg yielded co-extracted RNA and DNA. The CDR3 loop spans 14 amino acids. V was shortened by 8 bases and J by 4 bases, with 17 bases between the two germline ends.

The sample was liver tumor tissue from sampling region 1. Stated subset: tumor region T1, superior pole. The chain carries TRBV12-3 or TRBV12-4 and TRBJ2-5, with D maybe TRBD2 (6 bases). This TCR was recovered from a man aged 35-49 years with primary liver carcinoma and hepatitis B virus infection. In nucleotides, the CDR3 is TGTGCCAGCTTTCCGAGCGGAGGGTCAGAGACCCAGTACTTC. Its protein is CASFPSGGSETQYF.